This T cell receptor beta chain was obtained from a study of cytomegalovirus exposure and HLA in healthy donors. Study results and caveats: The authors enumerated 150 to 200 TCR beta chains as linked to cytomegalovirus. Common viral pathogens seemed, in a later analysis, to connect with several of the most significant clusters. Accounts indicate the classifier identified cytomegalovirus status with strong specificity and sensitivity.

After removal of 3 bases from V and 9 bases from J, the junction contained 10 bases not matched to a gene. This CDR3 comprises 15 residues. Per the germline V gene, CDR1 is SGDLS and CDR2 is YYNGEE. With 60 Vbeta and 13 Jbeta primers, the PCR was carried out. This table comes from immunoSEQ multiplex PCR, and its TCRdb copy is limited to in-frame clones, with some not included. The profile shows some 150,000 clones, approximately 79% of them singletons. In regard to this clone: Its antigen remains unknown.

Sequencing was performed on PBMCs. The rearrangement links TRBV9 to TRBJ2-1; 9 bases match TRBD1. The clonotype originates from a man in his late teens or twenties in good health and CMV-seropositive. Here the CDR3 reads CASSAQVDRGSEQFF. The DNA of the CDR3 is TGTGCCAGCAGCGCTCAGGTGGACAGGGGTAGTGAGCAGTTCTTC.